This T cell receptor beta chain was documented in a study of blood T cell repertoires in COVID-19. Study-level information: Sites in the United States, Italy and Spain provided acute and convalescent COVID-19 samples. The analysed material was cDNA or gDNA that came from T cells, B-cell-depleted T cells, or PBMCs.

To note about this clone: The sample carries other DNA sequences with the same CDR3.

In the source study's methods: Amplification of reference gene primers was used by the study to estimate nucleated cell counts. TCRdb's table, derived via immunoSEQ multiplex PCR, lists solely in-frame clones and lacks some. That table is the source of V, J and clone size, and D and trimming were worked out from the DNA. The sample carries around 43,000 clones, 75% to 90% recorded once. V dropped 3 bases and J dropped 5 bases, with 8 bases sitting between them. This CDR3 is built from 11 residues. CDR1 and CDR2 from the germline V gene are DFQATT and SNEGSKA (reference sequence). V usage is TRBV20-1 and J usage is TRBJ2-7; the D gene is possibly TRBD1 (5 bases). Sequenced input: peripheral blood. The sequence was collected from a woman aged 70-85 years with acute or convalescent COVID-19. CDR3 protein: CSASSGHEQYV. In DNA form, the CDR3 reads TGCAGTGCTAGCTCAGGGCACGAGCAGTACGTC.